These 21 T cell receptor beta chains originate from one sample sequenced in a study of cytomegalovirus exposure and HLA in healthy donors. PCR was performed using 60 Vbeta and 13 Jbeta primers. Method: immunoSEQ multiplex PCR; TCRdb's copy keeps in-frame clones and lacks some. Of about 82,000 clones listed, roughly four fifths were seen once; the top ten hold roughly 12%. The sample consisted of PBMCs. These receptors all come from a human donor in good health.

The chain carries TRBV6-5 and TRBJ1-2; no clear D gene. The CDR3 contains 13 residues. Trimming left V 7 bases short and J 8 bases short, with 17 bases between. Germline CDR1 reads MNHEY; CDR2 reads SVGAGI. The CDR3 bases are TGTGCCAGCATGACGAGGGTACCTCCCGGCTACACCTTC. It encodes CASMTRVPPGYTF.

This rearrangement joins TRBV6-6 to TRBJ1-1, with 8 bases fitting TRBD1. V was pared by 2 bases and J by 8 bases, with 4 bases of the junction left unmatched. The CDR3 totals 13 residues. The germline gives CDR1 MNHNY, CDR2 SVGAGI (reference sequence). This CDR3 is CASSYPDRGEAFF. The DNA of the CDR3 is TGTGCCAGCAGTTACCCTGACAGGGGAGAAGCTTTCTTT.

The gene calls are TRBV29-1 and TRBJ2-1; D is possibly TRBD1 (8 bases). V gave up 0 bases and J gave up 6 bases, with 12 bases separating them. CDR1 and CDR2 from the germline V gene are SQVTM and ANQGSEA. The CDR3 has 14 amino acids. CDR3 sequence reads: CSVEEQGEGNEQFF. The CDR3 DNA follows: TGCAGCGTTGAAGAACAGGGGGAGGGCAATGAGCAGTTCTTC.

This chain links TRBV6-4 with TRBJ2-1; D is possibly TRBD2 (6 bases). The CDR3 runs 15 residues. Looked up from germline, CDR1 is MRHNA and CDR2 is SNTAGT. V was pared by 8 bases and J by 8 bases, with 22 bases between. Here the CDR3 reads CASPPGARAGDEQFF. The CDR3 DNA sequence: TGTGCCAGCCCTCCGGGAGCCAGGGCGGGCGATGAGCAGTTCTTC.

The J gene is TRBJ2-5, the V gene TRBV6-5; TRBD1 agrees at 11 bases. V shed 6 bases, J shed 5 bases, and the junction held 5 bases outside the gene matches. The CDR3 has 14 amino acids. Germline V gene lookup returns CDR1 MNHEY and CDR2 SVGAGI. CDR3 nucleotide sequence: TGTGCCAGCAGCCAAGGGACAGGGGGGGAGACCCAGTACTTC. Translating gives CASSQGTGGETQYF.

The chain joins TRBV6-1 to TRBJ1-4; TRBD1 is a possible D gene (6 bases). Germline V gives CDR1 MNHNS, CDR2 SASEGT. This CDR3 is built from 15 residues. V dropped 5 bases and J dropped 1 base, with 11 bases sitting between them. The CDR3 region has the DNA TGTGCCAGCAGTTCTACAGGGCTAACTAATGAAAAACTGTTTTTT. Translation gives CASSSTGLTNEKLFF.

V and J are TRBV27 and TRBJ2-5; the match to TRBD2 covers 12 bases. CDR1 and CDR2 from the germline V gene are MNHEY and SMNVEV (reference sequence). The CDR3 spans 14 residues. V gave up 2 bases and J gave up 5 bases; unmatched junction bases: 0. The CDR3 sequence: CASSLGTSGETQYF. DNA for the CDR3: TGTGCCAGCAGTTTAGGGACTAGCGGGGAGACCCAGTACTTC.

There are a few counts of this clone. The chain is built from TRBV5-4 and TRBJ2-2, with 9 bases identical to TRBD1. Germline CDR1 is SGHNT and CDR2 is YYREEE (reference sequence). V was clipped by 2 bases and J by 4 bases; unmatched bases: 6. The CDR3 has 16 amino acids. CDR3 nucleotides: TGTGCCAGCAGCTTACCCCCGGGACAGGGCACCGGGGAGCTGTTTTTT. Translating it yields CASSLPPGQGTGELFF.

The V and J genes are TRBV30 and TRBJ1-4, with 7 nucleotides matching TRBD1. The ends lost 2 bases at V and 8 bases at J; junction bases unmatched: 8. The germline gives CDR1 GTSNPN, CDR2 SVGIG (reference sequence). CDR3 length equals 14 residues. The CDR3 nucleotides read TGTGCCTGGAGTTCCCAGGGGGTACGAGAAAAACTGTTTTTT. It encodes CAWSSQGVREKLFF.

The V and J genes are TRBV6-5 and TRBJ1-5; D perhaps matches TRBD1 (6 bases). This CDR3 has 15 residues. Trimming took off 2 bases at V and 2 bases at J, with 10 bases between the two ends. CDR1 MNHEY and CDR2 SVGAGI come from the germline V gene. CDR3 region: CASSYARQGNQPQHF. The CDR3 nucleotides are TGTGCCAGCAGTTACGCGCGACAGGGCAATCAGCCCCAGCATTTT.

This clone was recorded a few times. The chain couples TRBV15 to TRBJ2-5; TRBD2 matches 7 bases. Trimming at V came to 5 bases and at J to 2 bases, leaving 23 bases not matched to a gene. This CDR3 is 20 amino acids long. Germline-derived CDR1 and CDR2 are LNHNV and YYDKDF (reference sequence). CDR3 in amino acids: CATSAHDPPGLLKRQETQYF. CDR3 sequence (DNA): TGTGCCACCAGCGCCCACGACCCCCCGGGACTACTAAAGCGACAAGAGACCCAGTACTTC.

This clone was observed a few times. V is TRBV18 and J is TRBJ2-2; no firm D call. The CDR3 has 14 residues. Trimming left V 3 bases short and J 0 bases short, with 5 bases between. Germline V CDR1 and CDR2: KGHSH, LQKENI. The CDR3 loop reads CASSPRSNTGELFF. The DNA for the CDR3 is TGTGCCAGCTCACCCCGTTCGAACACCGGGGAGCTGTTTTTT.

The V and J genes are TRBV6-1 and TRBJ1-1; D unresolved. CDR3 size: 11 residues. Germline-derived CDR1 and CDR2 are MNHNS and SASEGT. V was cut by 8 bases and J by 7 bases, with 11 bases left in between. DNA of the CDR3: TGTGCCAGCGCCACCGGGGTTGAAGCTTTCTTT. Its protein is CASATGVEAFF.

This chain links TRBV18 with TRBJ1-1, with a possible D match to TRBD1 (6 bases). CDR1 and CDR2 (germline): KGHSH, LQKENI. This CDR3 region has 13 residues. Trimming stripped 3 bases from V and 3 bases from J, with 8 bases between. CDR3 in DNA: TGTGCCAGCTCACCCAACAGGGACACTGAAGCTTTCTTT. Protein: CASSPNRDTEAFF.

The chain has TRBV7-6 and TRBJ2-7, with TRBD2 matching over 7 bases. The germline V gene has CDR1 SGHVS and CDR2 FNYEAQ. With 5 bases clipped from V and 4 bases from J, the junction kept 8 bases outside the gene matches. CDR3 length: 14 amino acids. CDR3 nucleotides: TGTGCCAGCAGCCCGGCGACCGGGGGGTACGAGCAGTACTTC. It specifies CASSPATGGYEQYF.

The gene calls are TRBV6-5 and TRBJ2-1; 8 bases map to TRBD2. Trimming took 2 bases from V and 2 from J; bases not matched to a gene: 5. This CDR3 has 16 residues. CDR1 and CDR2 from the germline V gene are MNHEY and SVGAGI. The CDR3 spells CASSYGAGGTYNEQFF. The CDR3 DNA reads TGTGCCAGCAGTTACGGGGCGGGGGGAACCTACAATGAGCAGTTCTTC.

The gene calls are TRBV4-1 and TRBJ2-5, with 11 positions matching TRBD2. V shed 3 bases and J 4 bases; nucleotides not matched to a gene: 4. The CDR3 runs 15 residues. Germline lookup yields CDR1 MGHRA and CDR2 YSYEKL. The CDR3 nucleotides are TGCGCCAGCAGCCAGGAAACTAGCGGGGGAGAGACCCAGTACTTC. Translation: CASSQETSGGETQYF.

The rearrangement uses TRBV9 and TRBJ1-1; 8 positions agree with TRBD1. Germline V CDR1 and CDR2: SGDLS, YYNGEE. V was pared by 3 bases and J by 7 bases, with 8 bases of the junction left unmatched. The CDR3 totals 14 residues. CDR3 sequence: CASSGGRGQGEAFF. The CDR3, as DNA: TGTGCCAGCAGCGGAGGCAGGGGGCAAGGTGAAGCTTTCTTT.

This clone was picked up a small number of times. This chain links TRBV6-5 with TRBJ2-6; D uncertain. Germline CDR1 and CDR2: MNHEY and SVGAGI. The CDR3 extends over 14 amino acids. V was clipped by 5 bases and J by 3 bases, with 8 bases between them. Written as DNA, the CDR3 is TGTGCCAGCAGTGTACAGATTGGGGCCAACGTCCTGACTTTC. It specifies CASSVQIGANVLTF.

This clone was detected once. The rearrangement joins TRBV7-2 to TRBJ1-4; D unresolved. The CDR3 extends over 16 amino acids. Germline loops: CDR1 SGHTA, CDR2 FQGNSA. With 1 base removed from V and 5 bases from J, the gap between germline ends came to 14 bases. CDR3 amino acids: CASSLGPGTLNEKLFF. The DNA of the CDR3 is TGTGCCAGCAGCTTAGGCCCGGGAACGTTGAATGAAAAACTGTTTTTT.

The chain joins TRBV5-4 to TRBJ2-7; TRBD2 might be the D (5 bases). Germline CDR1 SGHNT, CDR2 YYREEE (reference sequence). The CDR3 contains 15 residues. Trimming shortened V by 4 bases and J by 4 bases, and 18 bases separated the two germline ends. Here the CDR3 reads CASSPFRGFLYEQYF. The CDR3 bases are TGTGCCAGCAGCCCCTTCCGGGGTTTTCTTTACGAGCAGTACTTC.